This T cell receptor (beta chain) was profiled in a study of blood T cell repertoires in COVID-19. CDR3 length: 15 amino acids. J lost 9 bases, V lost 3 bases, and 9 bases had no gene match. CDR1 is MRHNA, CDR2 SNTAGT, per germline. Generated by immunoSEQ multiplex PCR, the TCRdb table keeps only in-frame clones and is missing some. The table has 150,000 to 190,000 clones, approximately 91% seen once; the top ten hold 2% to 3%. Sequencing was carried out using peripheral blood. This chain uses TRBV6-4 with TRBJ2-1; 9 bases are a match to TRBD2. The TCR comes from a woman in her sixties or seventies with acute or convalescent COVID-19. In DNA form, the CDR3 reads TGTGCCAGCAGTGAATCAGCGGGGGGCCATGTTGAGCAGTTCTTC. This translates into CASSESAGGHVEQFF.